The clone carrying this T cell receptor beta chain was seen only a few times. Its antigen is unknown. The sample belongs to a study of lymphopenia after photon versus proton radiotherapy. General study points: Survival link was tested only in deceased patients; proton benefit remains a possibility.

The protocol was immunoSEQ multiplex PCR, while the TCRdb copy is restricted to in-frame clones and leaves out a portion. The sample has under 70,000 clones, 92% seen once. CDR1 and CDR2 from the germline V gene are MNHEY and SMNVEV (reference sequence). The CDR3 has 14 residues. V dropped 6 bases and J dropped 7; count of bases not matched to a gene: 8. The receptor was derived from a woman in her thirties or forties with cholangiocarcinoma. The chain employs TRBV27 and TRBJ2-1; TRBD2 matches at 8 bases. Here the sequenced sample was peripheral blood, taken from a patient treated with photon-based radiotherapy. For the CDR3, the DNA is TGTGCCAGCAGCCAGGGGTCTAGCGGGAATGAGCAGTTCTTC. Its protein is CASSQGSSGNEQFF.